The rows below give T cell receptor beta chains drawn from one sample of a study of blood T cell repertoires in COVID-19. Assay: immunoSEQ multiplex PCR; the TCRdb copy retains only in-frame clones and omits some. The sample yields 130,000 to 150,000 clones, roughly 80% seen once. Sequenced material: peripheral blood. Receptors were obtained from a human donor in a cohort sampled during active COVID-19. Each CDR3 is given without its conserved first and last residue. Each record gives: J gene, D gene, V gene, CDR3 protein. A D gene is named only where the DNA matches it firmly.

j_call: TRBJ1-3
d_call: -
v_call: TRBV6-5
cdr3_aa: ASSSVGERNTIY

j_call: TRBJ1-6
d_call: TRBD1
v_call: TRBV2
cdr3_aa: ASNPDRGALH

j_call: TRBJ2-3
d_call: -
v_call: TRBV5-6
cdr3_aa: ASSTQGTDTQY

j_call: TRBJ2-7
d_call: TRBD1
v_call: TRBV6-2/TRBV6-3
cdr3_aa: ASSYSGTGISYEQY

j_call: TRBJ2-5
d_call: -
v_call: TRBV12-3/TRBV12-4
cdr3_aa: ASSRDTPETQY

j_call: TRBJ1-1
d_call: TRBD1
v_call: TRBV5-1
cdr3_aa: ASSAGGGETEAF

j_call: TRBJ1-4
d_call: -
v_call: TRBV28
cdr3_aa: ASYGQSNEKLF

j_call: TRBJ1-5
d_call: TRBD1
v_call: TRBV7-9
cdr3_aa: ASSLGTGVSNQPQH

j_call: TRBJ1-1
d_call: TRBD1
v_call: TRBV15
cdr3_aa: ATRLGQGVENTEAF

j_call: TRBJ2-2
d_call: -
v_call: TRBV7-3
cdr3_aa: ASSLAPGLTNTGELF

j_call: TRBJ1-5
d_call: -
v_call: TRBV28
cdr3_aa: ASRPDGYQPQH

j_call: TRBJ1-1
d_call: TRBD1
v_call: TRBV4-3
cdr3_aa: ASSHQGTADTEAF

j_call: TRBJ2-5
d_call: -
v_call: TRBV18
cdr3_aa: ASSPLGVRGETQY

j_call: TRBJ1-1
d_call: -
v_call: TRBV15
cdr3_aa: ATRTDLLLNTEAF

j_call: TRBJ1-5
d_call: -
v_call: TRBV15
cdr3_aa: ATADRIQAYQPQH

j_call: TRBJ2-7
d_call: TRBD1
v_call: TRBV12-3/TRBV12-4
cdr3_aa: ASSQLTGSEQY

j_call: TRBJ1-3
d_call: TRBD1
v_call: TRBV3-1/TRBV3-2
cdr3_aa: ASSQGLGQARGNTIY

j_call: TRBJ2-1
d_call: TRBD2
v_call: TRBV2
cdr3_aa: ASSVQRGRDNEQF

j_call: TRBJ2-7
d_call: TRBD1
v_call: TRBV19
cdr3_aa: ARDRDRGHSVY

j_call: TRBJ1-5
d_call: TRBD1
v_call: TRBV19
cdr3_aa: ASSHDREPQH

j_call: TRBJ1-4
d_call: TRBD1
v_call: TRBV30
cdr3_aa: AWNRGLPTNEKLF

j_call: TRBJ1-2
d_call: TRBD1
v_call: TRBV3-1/TRBV3-2
cdr3_aa: ASLPNRGSREGYT

j_call: TRBJ2-1
d_call: -
v_call: TRBV28
cdr3_aa: ASMRYEQF

j_call: TRBJ2-4
d_call: -
v_call: TRBV18
cdr3_aa: ASSQDRVAKNIQY

j_call: TRBJ2-1
d_call: TRBD2
v_call: TRBV6-5
cdr3_aa: ASGGLAGPEQF

j_call: TRBJ2-5
d_call: -
v_call: TRBV27
cdr3_aa: ASMLPLQGPQTKETQY

j_call: TRBJ2-1
d_call: TRBD2
v_call: TRBV7-9
cdr3_aa: ASAPSGGYNEQF

j_call: TRBJ1-2
d_call: -
v_call: TRBV4-1
cdr3_aa: ASSQDRGGRYGYT

j_call: TRBJ1-2
d_call: TRBD1
v_call: TRBV24-1
cdr3_aa: ASIGEGAAGYT